The sample holds many counts of the clone carrying this T cell receptor (beta chain). Trimming removed 1 base from V and 6 bases from J, with 16 bases in between. Germline values: CDR1 DFQATT, CDR2 SNEGSKA (reference sequence). The CDR3 is 14 residues long. A library of TCRbeta sequences, prepared with unique molecular identifiers, was generated. TCRdb itself ran the PCR reads through MiXCR, one entry per CDR3 protein. The data contain hundreds of thousands of distinct CDR3 sequences, around 14% of them singletons. This sample was included in a study of T-cell reconstitution after alpha-beta-depleted transplantation in children.

The sequence was collected from a girl aged 2 to 10 with congenital amegakaryocytic thrombocytopenia, due to receive a stem cell transplant. The sample was PBMCs, taken before TCRalphabeta/CD19-depleted stem cell transplant. The chain is built from TRBV20-1 and TRBJ2-7; either TRBD1 or TRBD2 may supply D (5 bases each). The CDR3 is CSARALSGPAEQYF. CDR3 nucleotides: TGCAGTGCTAGAGCTCTTTCGGGACCAGCCGAGCAGTACTTC.